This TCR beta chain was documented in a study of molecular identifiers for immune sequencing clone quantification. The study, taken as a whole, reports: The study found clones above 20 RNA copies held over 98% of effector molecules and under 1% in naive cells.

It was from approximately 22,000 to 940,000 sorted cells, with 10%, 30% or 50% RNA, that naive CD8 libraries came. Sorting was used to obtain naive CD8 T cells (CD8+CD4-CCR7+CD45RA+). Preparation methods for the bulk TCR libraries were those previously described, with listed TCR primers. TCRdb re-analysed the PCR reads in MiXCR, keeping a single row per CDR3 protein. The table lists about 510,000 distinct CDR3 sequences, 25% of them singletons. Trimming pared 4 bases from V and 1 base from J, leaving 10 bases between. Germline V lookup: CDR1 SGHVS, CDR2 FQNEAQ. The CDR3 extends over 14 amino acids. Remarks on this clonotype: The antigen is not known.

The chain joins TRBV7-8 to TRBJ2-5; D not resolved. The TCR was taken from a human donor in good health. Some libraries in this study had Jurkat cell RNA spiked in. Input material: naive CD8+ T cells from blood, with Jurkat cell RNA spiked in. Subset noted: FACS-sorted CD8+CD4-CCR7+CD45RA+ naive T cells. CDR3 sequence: CASSSSILQETQYF. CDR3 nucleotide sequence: TGTGCCAGCAGCTCCTCTATACTCCAAGAGACCCAGTACTTC. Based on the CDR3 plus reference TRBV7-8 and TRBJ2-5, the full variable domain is GAGVSQSPRYKVAKRGQDVALRCDPISGHVSLFWYQQALGQGPEFLTYFQNEAQLDKSGLPSDRFFAERPEGSVSTLKIQRTQQEDSAVYLCASSSSILQETQYFGPGTRLLVL.